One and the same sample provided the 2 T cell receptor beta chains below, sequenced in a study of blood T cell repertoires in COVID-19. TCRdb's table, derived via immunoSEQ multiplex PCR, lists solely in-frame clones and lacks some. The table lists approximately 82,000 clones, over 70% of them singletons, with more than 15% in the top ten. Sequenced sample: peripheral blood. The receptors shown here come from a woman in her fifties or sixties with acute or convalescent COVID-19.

The CDR3 DNA reads TGTGCCAGCAGCACGGGACAGGGATACGCGGCCTCCCCAACTAATGAAAAACTGTTTTTT. Translation: CASSTGQGYAASPTNEKLFF. This chain uses TRBV21-1 with TRBJ1-4; the table's D gene call, TRBD1, was not cross checked with the DNA. TRBV21-1 is flagged as a pseudogene. The CDR3 is 20 residues long.

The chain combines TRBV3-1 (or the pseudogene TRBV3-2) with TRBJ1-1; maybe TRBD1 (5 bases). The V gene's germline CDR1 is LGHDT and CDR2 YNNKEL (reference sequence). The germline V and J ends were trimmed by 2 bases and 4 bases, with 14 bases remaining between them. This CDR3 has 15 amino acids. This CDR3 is CASSQSGPGSTEAFF. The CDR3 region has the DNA TGTGCCAGCAGCCAATCGGGCCCAGGGTCCACTGAAGCTTTCTTT.